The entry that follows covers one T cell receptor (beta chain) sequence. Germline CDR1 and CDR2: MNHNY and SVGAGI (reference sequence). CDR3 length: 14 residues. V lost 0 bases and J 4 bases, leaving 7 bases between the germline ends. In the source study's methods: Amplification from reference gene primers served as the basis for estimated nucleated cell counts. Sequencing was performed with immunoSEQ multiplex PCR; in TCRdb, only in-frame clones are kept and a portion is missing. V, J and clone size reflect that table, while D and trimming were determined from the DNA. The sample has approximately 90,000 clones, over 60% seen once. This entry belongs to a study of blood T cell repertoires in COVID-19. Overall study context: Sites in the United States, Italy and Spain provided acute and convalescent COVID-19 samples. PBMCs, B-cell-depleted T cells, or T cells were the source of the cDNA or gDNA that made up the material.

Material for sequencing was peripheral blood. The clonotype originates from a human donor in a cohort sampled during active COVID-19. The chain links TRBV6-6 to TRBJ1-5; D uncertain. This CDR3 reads CASSYSAVNQPQHF. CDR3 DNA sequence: TGTGCCAGCAGTTACTCAGCCGTGAATCAGCCCCAGCATTTT.